A single sample gave rise to the 5 T cell receptor beta chains below, sequenced in a study of cytomegalovirus exposure and HLA in healthy donors. In the PCR, 60 Vbeta and 13 Jbeta primers were used. Measured with immunoSEQ multiplex PCR; TCRdb has only the in-frame clones, and not every one. In the table there are 150,000 to 190,000 clones, approximately 81% of which are singletons. Sequenced sample: PBMCs. Receptors originate from a woman between 18 and 29 years old in good health and CMV-seronegative.

The chain combines TRBV28 with TRBJ2-1, with D perhaps matching TRBD2 (5 bases). Trimming removed 4 bases from V and 3 bases from J, with 16 bases in between. CDR1 is MDHEN, CDR2 SYDVKM, per germline. The CDR3 is 16 residues long. CDR3 in amino acids: CASSSRLGGLYNEQFF. The CDR3 DNA is TGTGCCAGCAGTTCCCGACTCGGCGGACTCTACAATGAGCAGTTCTTC.

The chain uses TRBV27 and TRBJ2-7, with no clear D. Germline V gene sequence: CDR1 MNHEY, CDR2 SMNVEV (reference sequence). This CDR3 contains 12 residues. V was clipped by 6 bases and J by 4 bases, with 10 bases between them. CDR3: CASRAYGYEQYF. The CDR3 DNA sequence: TGTGCCAGCAGGGCCTACGGGTACGAGCAGTACTTC.

The V and J genes are TRBV2 and TRBJ2-2; perhaps TRBD1 as D (6 bases). V gave up 11 bases and J gave up 4 bases, with 20 bases separating them. Germline loops: CDR1 SNHLY, CDR2 FYNNEI. The CDR3 has 15 amino acids. The CDR3 loop reads CAAGWAGEPTGELFF. The CDR3, as DNA: TGTGCCGCTGGGTGGGCAGGGGAGCCCACCGGGGAGCTGTTTTTT.

This sequence joins TRBV29-1 and TRBJ1-1; unclear D gene. The CDR3 runs 12 residues. CDR1 and CDR2 from the germline V gene are SQVTM and ANQGSEA. The V and J ends lost 1 base and 1 base respectively, with 4 bases between them. The CDR3 sequence is CSVEGANTEAFF. The CDR3 DNA follows: TGCAGCGTTGAAGGGGCGAACACTGAAGCTTTCTTT.

This clone has only a few counts. CDR3 nucleotides: TGTGCCAGCGTCGTCTATGGCTACACCTTC. As protein: CASVVYGYTF. The chain carries TRBV2 and TRBJ1-2; D ambiguous. Germline CDR1 is SNHLY and CDR2 is FYNNEI. The CDR3 extends over 10 amino acids. The V end lost 8 bases, the J end lost 4 bases, and 5 bases lay between the germline ends.